This T cell receptor beta chain was found in a study of blood T cell repertoires in COVID-19. This clone was seen once. One end of the junction varies from germline; a read error may be responsible. The CDR3 sequence is 14 residues long. Germline V gives CDR1 KGHSH, CDR2 LQKENI. Only in-frame clones appear in the TCRdb table, and some are missing; sequencing was by immunoSEQ multiplex PCR. Here the sample spans around 100,000 clones, approximately 84% being singletons. This clonotype was obtained from a man in his fifties or sixties with acute or convalescent COVID-19. The sequenced sample was peripheral blood. This chain uses TRBV18 with TRBJ2-7; D gene ambiguous. CDR3 coding DNA: TGTGCCAGCCCACCGTCTCCCCAAACCGGCGAGCAGTACTTC. It encodes CASPPSPQTGEQYF.